A selection of T cell receptor beta chains follows, all from one sample in a study of T-cell memory formation after mild COVID-19. TCRdb ran MiXCR on the 5' RACE reads and lists one entry per CDR3 protein. The sample comprises about 260,000 distinct CDR3 sequences, around 15% of which are singletons, and 22% rests with the top ten. The sample consisted of PBMCs or a T cell subset sorted from them (not recorded which). Every receptor here comes from a man aged 18 to 29 who had mild COVID-19 (a few samples of this study predate the infection). Cell type and time point are not known. The CDR3 runs from the conserved cysteine through the conserved F or W. A D gene is named only where the DNA matches it firmly. Only part of the rows carry a size: once, few, many, or a class if the clone is expanded.

J	size	V	D	DNA	CDR3
TRBJ1-1	few	TRBV2	-	TGTGCCAGCAGTTCCCACGAGGGGGACACTGAAGCTTTCTTT	CASSSHEGDTEAFF
TRBJ2-5	many	TRBV12-3/TRBV12-4	TRBD2	TGTGCCAGCAGTCCTATCCCGGGACTAGCGATTAGGGCAGAGACCCAGTACTTC	CASSPIPGLAIRAETQYF
TRBJ2-3	few	TRBV4-1	-	TGCGCCAGCAGCCATCCGCCCCGGGGATTAGATACGCAGTATTTT	CASSHPPRGLDTQYF
TRBJ2-3	few	TRBV20-1	-	TGCAGTGCTAGATGGGGCGGGGATACGCAGTATTTT	CSARWGGDTQYF
TRBJ2-1	many	TRBV5-1	-	TGCGCCAGCAGCCAACGGGGAAATGAGCAGTTCTTC	CASSQRGNEQFF
TRBJ1-5	-	TRBV7-9	-	TGTGCCAGCAGCCAGATCGGGGATCAGCCCCAGCATTTT	CASSQIGDQPQHF
TRBJ1-6	-	TRBV2	-	TGTGCCAGCAGGGGCAGAGGAGCAAGTAATTCACCCCTCCACTTT	CASRGRGASNSPLHF
TRBJ2-5	-	TRBV3-1	-	TGTGCCAGCAGCCAAGATAGGTGGGTGAAGACCCAGTACTTC	CASSQDRWVKTQYF
TRBJ1-4	many	TRBV7-3	-	TGTGCCAGCAGCTTAACAGTAAATGAAAAACTGTTTTTT	CASSLTVNEKLFF
TRBJ2-3	-	TRBV20-1	-	TGCAGTGCCTCCCCTGGGAGCGGCACAGATACGCAGTATTTT	CSASPGSGTDTQYF